This T cell receptor beta chain was sequenced during a study of OX40 agonist ivuxolimab in advanced cancers. About the research overall: At 75% to 90% male, the cohort had a mean age of approximately 60 years, ranging from about 20 to 79.

This CDR3 is built from 16 residues. The germline CDR1 and CDR2 sequences are MGHDK and SYGVNS. V lost 5 bases and J 4 bases, leaving 20 bases between the germline ends. With respect to this clone: In the same sample, other DNA sequences code for this CDR3.

Using immunoSEQ multiplex PCR, the repertoire was profiled, and TCRdb retains in-frame clones only, with some absent. Among over 90,000 clones listed, almost 90% were seen once. The receptor's source is an adult with an advanced solid tumor such as melanoma, head and neck, liver or kidney cancer. V and J are TRBV25-1 and TRBJ1-2, with a weak D call TRBD1 (5 bases). Here the sequenced sample was CD4+ or CD8+ T cells sorted from blood, taken in a trial of the OX40 agonist ivuxolimab. The CDR3 region is CASSPGHTGTLYGYTF. CDR3 nucleotide sequence: TGTGCCAGCAGTCCTGGCCACACCGGGACCCTCTATGGCTACACCTTC.